The 31 T cell receptor beta chains below come from one sample, sequenced in a study of T cells after yellow fever vaccination. TCRdb analysed the 5' RACE reads with MiXCR anew, one entry per CDR3 protein. This table has hundreds of thousands of distinct CDR3 sequences, about a sixth appearing once. The sample here was PBMCs, taken 5 to 6 days after the first yellow fever vaccination. Every receptor here comes from a man younger than 35 who received the YFV17D yellow fever vaccine.

This chain joins TRBV12-5 and TRBJ1-6; no clear D. Trimming left V 10 bases short and J 11 bases short, with 12 bases between. Germline assignment: CDR1 LGHNT and CDR2 FRNRAP. CDR3 length equals 11 residues. The CDR3 sequence: CAISALPPLHF. The DNA for the CDR3 is TGTGCTATATCGGCCCTACCACCCCTCCACTTT.

This clonotype was picked up a small number of times. The rearrangement uses TRBV2 and TRBJ2-1, with TRBD1 matching over 7 bases. Germline values: CDR1 SNHLY, CDR2 FYNNEI. This CDR3 is 13 amino acids long. Trimming took 9 bases from V and 8 from J; bases not matched to a gene: 10. The DNA for the CDR3 is TGTGCCAGGAGGACAGGCCGGTACCATGAGCAGTTCTTC. Protein: CARRTGRYHEQFF.

In this sample, this clonotype turned up a few times. The gene calls are TRBV5-1 and TRBJ1-6, with a possible D match to TRBD1 (5 bases). This CDR3 comprises 15 residues. Germline lookup yields CDR1 SGHRS and CDR2 YFSETQ. V dropped 1 base and J dropped 10 bases, with 15 bases sitting between them. DNA for the CDR3: TGCGCCAGCAGCTTGCGTGCAGGGTTGGAGTCACCCCTCCACTTT. Its protein product is CASSLRAGLESPLHF.

The chain joins TRBV27 to TRBJ1-2; no definite D call. V was cut by 0 bases and J by 2 bases, with 13 bases left in between. CDR1 and CDR2 from the germline V gene are MNHEY and SMNVEV (reference sequence). The CDR3 contains 16 residues. The DNA of the CDR3 is TGTGCCAGCAGTTTATCCCGACACCTACTCAACTATGGCTACACCTTC. The encoded protein is CASSLSRHLLNYGYTF.

The chain joins TRBV19 to TRBJ1-1; D not resolved. V was pared by 7 bases and J by 2 bases, with 14 bases between. The CDR3 runs 14 residues. The germline CDR1 and CDR2 sequences are LNHDA and SQIVND (reference sequence). For the CDR3, the DNA is TGTGCCAGTACCGCGGAGAGGGCCAACACTGAAGCTTTCTTT. Its translation: CASTAERANTEAFF.

The rearrangement uses TRBV20-1 and TRBJ1-2, with no clear D. The CDR3 runs to 10 residues. The germline V gene has CDR1 DFQATT and CDR2 SNEGSKA (reference sequence). V dropped 3 bases and J dropped 1 base, with 0 bases sitting between them. The CDR3 DNA reads TGCAGTGCTAGTAACTATGGCTACACCTTC. Translated, it gives CSASNYGYTF.

This clonotype was observed a few times. The chain is built from TRBV7-2 and TRBJ2-7; D call uncertain. The CDR3 is made up of 14 amino acids. Trimming took off 1 base at V and 0 bases at J, with 7 bases between the two ends. In germline, CDR1 is SGHTA, CDR2 FQGNSA. The CDR3 here is CASSLVGLSYEQYF. Here the CDR3 DNA reads TGTGCCAGCAGCTTAGTGGGCCTCTCCTACGAGCAGTACTTC.

In this sample, this clonotype turned up a few times. The chain links TRBV7-2 to TRBJ1-5, with D hard to call. Trimming removed 5 bases from V and 4 bases from J, with 9 bases in between. The CDR3 extends over 13 amino acids. Germline lookup yields CDR1 SGHTA and CDR2 FQGNSA. In nucleotides, the CDR3 is TGTGCCAGCAGCCTACAGCAAAATCAGCCCCAGCATTTT. Translation gives CASSLQQNQPQHF. Supplemented by reference TRBV7-2 and TRBJ1-5, the full variable domain reads GAGVSQSPSNKVTEKGKDVELRCDPISGHTALYWYRQSLGQGLEFLIYFQGNSAPDKSGLPSDRFSAERTGGSVSTLTIQRTQQEDSAVYLCASSLQQNQPQHFGDGTRLSIL.

The V and J genes are TRBV6-1 and TRBJ1-3; TRBD1 is a possible D gene (6 bases). CDR1 is MNHNS, CDR2 SASEGT, per germline. This CDR3 region has 13 residues. Between the trimmed V and J ends, which lost 3 bases and 3 bases, there was a span of 6 bases. The CDR3 reads CASSDRGGNTIYF. In nucleotides, the CDR3 is TGTGCCAGCAGTGACAGGGGTGGAAACACCATATATTTT.

J is TRBJ2-7 and V is TRBV5-4; D perhaps matches TRBD2 (6 bases). This CDR3 contains 17 residues. CDR1 and CDR2 from the germline V gene are SGHNT and YYREEE (reference sequence). V lost 0 bases to trimming and J lost 2 bases, with 18 bases between them. CDR3 sequence: CASSLASEDVRTYEQYF. The CDR3 DNA follows: TGTGCCAGCAGCTTGGCTAGCGAGGATGTCCGAACCTACGAGCAGTACTTC.

The rearrangement links TRBV4-3 to TRBJ2-3, with 7 bases identical to TRBD1. The CDR3 runs to 15 residues. Trimming at V came to 4 bases and at J to 6 bases, leaving 10 bases not matched to a gene. Looked up from germline, CDR1 is LGHNA and CDR2 is YSLEER. CDR3 DNA: TGCGCCAGCAGCCTGGGACAGCCCGGAATCGATACGCAGTATTTT. Translation gives CASSLGQPGIDTQYF.

The chain links TRBV10-3 to TRBJ2-3, with a possible D match to TRBD1 (6 bases). The CDR3 covers 14 residues. Germline V gene lookup returns CDR1 ENHRY and CDR2 SYGVKD. Deletions cut 4 bases from V and 4 bases from J, with 12 bases between. The CDR3 is CAISAPGVADTQYF. In nucleotides, the CDR3 is TGTGCCATCAGTGCCCCAGGGGTTGCAGATACGCAGTATTTT.

The table lists this clonotype with many counts. The chain joins TRBV3-1 to TRBJ2-7; D is undetermined. The length of the CDR3 is 12 residues. Germline values: CDR1 LGHDT, CDR2 YNNKEL (reference sequence). The V and J ends lost 3 bases and 1 base respectively, with 4 bases between them. The CDR3 DNA is TGTGCCAGCAGCCAGGATTCCTACGAGCAGTACTTC. Translation: CASSQDSYEQYF.

This clonotype was recorded many times. The germline gene is not matched at one end of the junction; a read error may be the cause. The gene calls are TRBV12-3 or TRBV12-4 and TRBJ2-1; D is possibly TRBD1 (5 bases). This CDR3 comprises 15 residues. CDR3: CASSLGQGTYNEQFF. As DNA, the CDR3 is TGTGCCAGCAGCTTAGGGCAGGGCACCTACAATGAGCAGTTCTTC.

This clonotype was found a few times. CDR3 in amino acids: CASSEISRVEKLFF. Written as DNA, the CDR3 is TGTGCCAGCAGTGAAATCTCGAGGGTTGAAAAACTGTTTTTT. The chain couples TRBV6-1 to TRBJ1-4; no definite D call. V lost 2 bases, J lost 7 bases, and 11 bases lay in between. Germline assignment: CDR1 MNHNS and CDR2 SASEGT. The CDR3 spans 14 residues.

This clonotype was counted many times. The chain's CDR3 is CASSQGTSGGYNEQFF. CDR3 sequence (DNA): TGTGCCAGCAGCCAAGGGACTAGCGGGGGGTACAATGAGCAGTTCTTC. The V call is TRBV4-2, the J call TRBJ2-1; 14 nucleotides agree with TRBD2. Germline loops: CDR1 LGHNA, CDR2 YNFKEQ. The V gene end was trimmed by 1 base and the J gene end by 4 bases; junction bases not matched to a gene: 0. The CDR3 runs 16 residues.

Ten or more counts support this clonotype. V usage is TRBV5-1 and J usage is TRBJ2-5; D is perhaps TRBD1 (6 bases). The CDR3 contains 14 residues. The V end was cut by 4 bases, the J end by 1 base, with 11 bases between. Germline CDR1 and CDR2: SGHRS and YFSETQ. This chain's CDR3 is CASSAQGSQETQYF. CDR3 in DNA: TGCGCCAGCAGCGCCCAGGGGTCCCAAGAGACCCAGTACTTC.

In this sample, this clonotype turned up a few times. V gene TRBV6-1 combines with J gene TRBJ1-6, with D unclear. The CDR3 consists of 13 residues. Germline values: CDR1 MNHNS, CDR2 SASEGT. The V and J ends lost 5 bases and 8 bases respectively, with 10 bases between them. The CDR3 DNA is TGTGCCAGCAGTACCCTTGGGGATTCACCCCTCCACTTT. This encodes CASSTLGDSPLHF.

This chain connects TRBV7-9 to TRBJ2-6; D perhaps matches TRBD1 (6 bases). The CDR3 extends over 17 amino acids. Trimming shortened V by 5 bases and J by 0 bases, and 14 bases separated the two germline ends. From germline, CDR1 is SEHNR and CDR2 FQNEAQ (reference sequence). The DNA of the CDR3 is TGTGCCAGCAGCCATCCGGACAGCGACTCTGGGGCCAACGTCCTGACTTTC. It yields the protein CASSHPDSDSGANVLTF. Full variable domain (remainder filled in from reference TRBV7-9 and TRBJ2-6): DTGVSQNPRHKITKRGQNVTFRCDPISEHNRLYWYRQTLGQGPEFLTYFQNEAQLEKSRLLSDRFSAERPKGSFSTLEIQRTEQGDSAMYLCASSHPDSDSGANVLTFGAGSRLTVL.

The genes are TRBV12-3 or TRBV12-4 and TRBJ2-5; D gene unclear. The CDR3 is 12 residues long. V gave up 6 bases and J gave up 9 bases, with 14 bases separating them. CDR3 sequence: CASSNIDGSQYF. CDR3 in DNA: TGTGCCAGCAGCAACATCGACGGTTCCCAGTACTTC.

The sample holds many counts of this clonotype. The J gene is TRBJ1-1, the V gene TRBV7-9, with D possibly TRBD1 on 5 matching bases. V was pared by 4 bases and J by 0 bases, with 9 bases between. This CDR3 is 14 amino acids long. Germline values: CDR1 SEHNR, CDR2 FQNEAQ (reference sequence). CDR3 loop: CASSWWGLNTEAFF. CDR3 nucleotide sequence: TGTGCCAGCAGCTGGTGGGGACTGAACACTGAAGCTTTCTTT.

This clonotype was detected a few times. V gene TRBV30 combines with J gene TRBJ1-5; D is uncertain. Germline-derived CDR1 and CDR2 are GTSNPN and SVGIG (reference sequence). The CDR3 extends over 16 amino acids. V shed 2 bases and J shed 0 bases, with 14 bases lying between them. The CDR3 spells CAWSSLGSYSNQPQHF. CDR3 coding DNA: TGTGCCTGGAGTAGTCTTGGCAGCTATAGCAATCAGCCCCAGCATTTT.

This sequence joins TRBV7-2 and TRBJ1-6, with a possible D match to TRBD1 (5 bases). Germline assignment: CDR1 SGHTA and CDR2 FQGNSA. The CDR3 is 16 residues long. Trimming took off 1 base at V and 1 base at J, with 8 bases between the two ends. CDR3 sequence reads: CASSLGGRSYNSPLHF. The CDR3 DNA reads as TGTGCCAGCAGCTTAGGGGGACGGTCCTATAATTCACCCCTCCACTTT. Using reference TRBV7-2 and TRBJ1-6 for the parts outside the CDR3, the full variable domain is GAGVSQSPSNKVTEKGKDVELRCDPISGHTALYWYRQSLGQGLEFLIYFQGNSAPDKSGLPSDRFSAERTGGSVSTLTIQRTQQEDSAVYLCASSLGGRSYNSPLHFGNGTRLTVT.

V is TRBV12-3 or TRBV12-4 and J is TRBJ2-1; D uncertain. Trimming left V 0 bases short and J 5 bases short, with 8 bases between. There are 14 residues in the CDR3. CDR3 coding DNA: TGTGCCAGCAGTTTAGCTAGTTCTGACAATGAGCAGTTCTTC. Translating it yields CASSLASSDNEQFF.

There are a few counts of this clonotype. The chain carries TRBV7-8 and TRBJ2-5; D is possibly TRBD2 (6 bases). Germline lookup yields CDR1 SGHVS and CDR2 FQNEAQ. This CDR3 has 14 amino acids. Deletions cut 5 bases from V and 5 bases from J, with 15 bases between. CDR3 sequence reads: CASSPWGVRETQYF. CDR3 coding DNA: TGTGCCAGCAGCCCATGGGGGGTTAGGGAGACCCAGTACTTC.

This clonotype was recorded a few times. CDR3: CASSVSVQGTGANVLTF. In DNA form, the CDR3 reads TGTGCCAGCAGCGTGTCCGTGCAGGGAACCGGGGCCAACGTCCTGACTTTC. V and J are TRBV9 and TRBJ2-6; tentative D call: TRBD1 (5 bases). The V gene's germline CDR1 is SGDLS and CDR2 YYNGEE. The CDR3 totals 17 residues. The V and J ends lost 2 bases and 4 bases respectively, with 16 bases between them.

This chain uses TRBV10-3 with TRBJ2-1; D may correspond to TRBD1 or TRBD2 (6 bases each). There are 18 residues in the CDR3. Germline V lookup: CDR1 ENHRY, CDR2 SYGVKD. V lost 0 bases and J lost 8, with 23 bases in between. The CDR3 loop reads CAISESEGRGGLVDEQFF. The CDR3 region has the DNA TGTGCCATCAGTGAGTCGGAAGGGAGAGGGGGGCTGGTCGATGAGCAGTTCTTC.

This clonotype was counted at least ten times. For the CDR3, the DNA is TGTGCCAGCAGTTACTGGGGGGGCAGCGCTGAAGCTTTCTTT. This translates into CASSYWGGSAEAFF. The V call is TRBV6-5, the J call TRBJ1-1; tentatively, D is TRBD1 (6 bases). Trimming left V 1 base short and J 6 bases short, with 12 bases between. Germline CDR1 is MNHEY and CDR2 is SVGAGI. The CDR3 length is 14 residues.

In its sample, this clonotype was seen a few times. The V gene is TRBV11-2, the J gene TRBJ1-5; D possibly corresponds to TRBD1 (5 bases). Germline assignment: CDR1 SGHAT and CDR2 FQNNGV. The CDR3 extends over 19 amino acids. V lost 2 bases and J 0 bases, leaving 20 bases between the germline ends. CDR3 in amino acids: CASSLSVGGSVYSNQPQHF. CDR3 DNA sequence: TGTGCCAGCAGCTTATCTGTGGGGGGATCAGTGTATAGCAATCAGCCCCAGCATTTT.

This clonotype was picked up many times. This sequence joins TRBV7-2 and TRBJ1-3; D remains ambiguous. CDR1 is SGHTA and CDR2 is FQGNSA in the germline V gene. Trimming left V 5 bases short and J 4 bases short, with 12 bases between. The CDR3 spans 14 residues. CDR3: CASSELNQGNTIYF. The CDR3, as DNA: TGTGCCAGCAGCGAACTCAACCAAGGAAACACCATATATTTT.

The chain is built from TRBV9 and TRBJ2-2; D not certain. V was shortened by 4 bases and J by 2 bases, with 9 bases between the two germline ends. There are 14 residues in the CDR3. Germline V lookup: CDR1 SGDLS, CDR2 YYNGEE. The chain's CDR3 is CASSTVSNTGELFF. DNA for the CDR3: TGTGCCAGCAGCACCGTTTCAAACACCGGGGAGCTGTTTTTT.